A single sample is the source of the 2 T cell receptor beta chains below, sequenced in a study of blood T cell repertoires in COVID-19 (dated by TCRdb to about 2020). Receptor amplification or capture employed the immunoSEQ multiplex PCR assay. Here the immuneACCESS table is served through TCRdb, limited to in-frame sequences with V and J called. Missing clones are a known gap in these copies; in checked studies unresolved V genes cover under half, and the rest lacks a known reason. The sample profile shows about 400,000 clones; roughly 90% of them were found once. In total, the top ten clones hold 2% to 2.5% of the sample. The sample taken for sequencing was PBMCs or T cells enriched from blood (not recorded which). These TCRs come from a woman between 40 and 50 years old with acute COVID-19.

V and J are TRBV29-1 and TRBJ1-2, with 9 bases lining up with TRBD1. The CDR3 is 13 residues long. Losses at the gene ends were 6 bases for V and 8 bases for J; bases not matched to a gene: 10. Germline lookup yields CDR1 SQVTM and CDR2 ANQGSEA. The CDR3 bases are TGCAGCGTGGGGGTAGGACAGGGGAAAGGCTACACCTTC. It yields the protein CSVGVGQGKGYTF.

This clone was detected a few times. V gene TRBV20-1 combines with J gene TRBJ1-4; D perhaps matches TRBD1 (5 bases). Germline V gene sequence: CDR1 DFQATT, CDR2 SNEGSKA (reference sequence). Trimming shortened V by 3 bases and J by 8 bases, and 16 bases separated the two germline ends. The CDR3 extends over 14 amino acids. The CDR3 protein is CSASLDRSPEKLFF. The CDR3 nucleotides are TGCAGTGCTAGTCTCGACAGATCACCCGAAAAACTGTTTTTT.